This T cell receptor beta chain was profiled in a study of T-cell reconstitution after alpha-beta-depleted transplantation in children. CDR3 length equals 14 residues. Trimming cost V 1 base and J 4 bases, with 14 bases left between them. CDR1 DFQATT and CDR2 SNEGSKA come from the germline V gene (reference sequence). This clonotype was counted ten times or more. The library targeted TCRbeta and was prepared with unique molecular identifiers. TCRdb redid the calling of the PCR reads with MiXCR, one entry per CDR3 protein. This table holds about 200,000 distinct CDR3 sequences, about 6.6% found once. The chain links TRBV20-1 to TRBJ2-7; D is perhaps TRBD2 (5 bases). The sequence came from a boy aged 2 to 10 with acute lymphoblastic leukemia, due to receive a stem cell transplant. Source: PBMCs, taken before TCRalphabeta/CD19-depleted stem cell transplant. The CDR3, as DNA: TGCAGTGCTAGAGGAAAGCGGTTCTTATACGAGCAGTACTTC. It codes for CSARGKRFLYEQYF.